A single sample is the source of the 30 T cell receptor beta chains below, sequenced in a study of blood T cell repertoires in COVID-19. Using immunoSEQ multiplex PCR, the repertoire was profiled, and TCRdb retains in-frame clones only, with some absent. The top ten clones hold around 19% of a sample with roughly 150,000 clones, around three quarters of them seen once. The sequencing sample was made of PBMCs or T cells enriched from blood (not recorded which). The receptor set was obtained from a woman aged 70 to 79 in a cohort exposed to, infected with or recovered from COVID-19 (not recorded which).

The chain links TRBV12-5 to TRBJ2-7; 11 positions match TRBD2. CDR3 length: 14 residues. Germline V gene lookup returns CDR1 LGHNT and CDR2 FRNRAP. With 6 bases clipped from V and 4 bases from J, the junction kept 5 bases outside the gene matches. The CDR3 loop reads CASGPGTSGYEQYF. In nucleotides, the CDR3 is TGTGCTAGTGGACCAGGGACTAGCGGTTACGAGCAGTACTTC.

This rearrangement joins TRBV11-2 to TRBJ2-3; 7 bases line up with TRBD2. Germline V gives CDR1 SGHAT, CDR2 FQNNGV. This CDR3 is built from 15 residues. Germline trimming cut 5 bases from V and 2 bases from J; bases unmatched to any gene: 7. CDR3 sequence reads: CASSRGRGNTDTQYF. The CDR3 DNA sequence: TGTGCCAGCAGCCGCGGGAGAGGTAACACAGATACGCAGTATTTT.

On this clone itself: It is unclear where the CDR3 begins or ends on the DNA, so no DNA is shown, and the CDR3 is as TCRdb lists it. The chain's CDR3 is CASSSSSGLQETQYF. The chain carries TRBV27 and TRBJ2-5; the table's D gene call, TRBD2, was not cross checked with the DNA. Germline V lookup: CDR1 MNHEY, CDR2 SMNVEV (reference sequence). The CDR3 sequence runs 15 residues, both termini included.

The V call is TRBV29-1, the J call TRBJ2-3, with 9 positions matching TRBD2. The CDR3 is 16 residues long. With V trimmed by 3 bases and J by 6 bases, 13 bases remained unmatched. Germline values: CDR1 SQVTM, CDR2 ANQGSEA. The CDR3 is CSVEGFGLAGFDTQYF. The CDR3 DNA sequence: TGCAGCGTTGAGGGCTTTGGGCTAGCGGGATTTGATACGCAGTATTTT.

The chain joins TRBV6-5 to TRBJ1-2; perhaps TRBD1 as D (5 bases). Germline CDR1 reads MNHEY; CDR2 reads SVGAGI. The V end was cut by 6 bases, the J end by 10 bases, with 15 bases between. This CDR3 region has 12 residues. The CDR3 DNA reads TGTGCCAGCAGGGCCGACCAGGGTTTCTACACCTTC. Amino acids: CASRADQGFYTF.

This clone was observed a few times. The CDR3: CASSLGSASGRTQYF. The CDR3 DNA follows: TGTGCCAGCAGCTTAGGGTCAGCTAGCGGGAGGACTCAGTACTTC. This chain connects TRBV7-8 to TRBJ2-4, with 11 bases aligning to TRBD2. Germline assignment: CDR1 SGHVS and CDR2 FQNEAQ. Unmatched junction bases numbered 8, after V lost 1 base and J lost 12 bases. The CDR3 spans 15 residues. Combining the CDR3 with reference TRBV7-8 and TRBJ2-4 gives the whole variable domain GAGVSQSPRYKVAKRGQDVALRCDPISGHVSLFWYQQALGQGPEFLTYFQNEAQLDKSGLPSDRFFAERPEGSVSTLKIQRTQQEDSAVYLCASSLGSASGRTQYFGAGTRLSVL.

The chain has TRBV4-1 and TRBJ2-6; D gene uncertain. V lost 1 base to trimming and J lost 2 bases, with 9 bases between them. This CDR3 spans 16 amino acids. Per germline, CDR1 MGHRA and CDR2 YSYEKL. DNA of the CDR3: TGCGCCAGCAGCCAAGCAGGTCAACCTGGGGCCAACGTCCTGACTTTC. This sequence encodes CASSQAGQPGANVLTF.

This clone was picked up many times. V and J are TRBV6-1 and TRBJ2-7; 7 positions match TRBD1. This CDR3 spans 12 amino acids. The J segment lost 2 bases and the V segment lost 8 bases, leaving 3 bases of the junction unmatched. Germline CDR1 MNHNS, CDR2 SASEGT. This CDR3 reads CASRDRAYEQYF. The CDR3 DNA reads TGTGCCAGCCGGGACAGAGCCTACGAGCAGTACTTC.

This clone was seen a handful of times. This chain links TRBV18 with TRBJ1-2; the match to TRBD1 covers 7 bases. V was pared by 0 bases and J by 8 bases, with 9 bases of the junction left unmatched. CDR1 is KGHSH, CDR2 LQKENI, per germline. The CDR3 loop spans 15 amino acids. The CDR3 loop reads CASSPPGTVSLGYTF. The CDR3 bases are TGTGCCAGCTCACCACCGGGGACAGTTTCGCTGGGCTACACCTTC.

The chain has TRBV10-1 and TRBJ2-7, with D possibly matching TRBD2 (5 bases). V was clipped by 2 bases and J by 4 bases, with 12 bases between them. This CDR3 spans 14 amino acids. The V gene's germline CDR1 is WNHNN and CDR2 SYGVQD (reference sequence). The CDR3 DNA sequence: TGCGCCAGCAGTGAGGTACGGGAATCTTACGAGCAGTACTTC. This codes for CASSEVRESYEQYF.

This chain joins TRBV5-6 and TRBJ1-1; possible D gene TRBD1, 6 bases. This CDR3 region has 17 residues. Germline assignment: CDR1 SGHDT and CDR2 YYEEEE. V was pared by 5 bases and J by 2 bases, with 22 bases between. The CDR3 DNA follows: TGTGCCAGCAGTTCAAGGAGGCAGGGGCGATTAAACACTGAAGCTTTCTTT. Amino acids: CASSSRRQGRLNTEAFF. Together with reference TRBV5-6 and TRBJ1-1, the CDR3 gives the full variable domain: DAGVTQSPTHLIKTRGQQVTLRCSPKSGHDTVSWYQQALGQGPQFIFQYYEEEERQRGNFPDRFSGHQFPNYSSELNVNALLLGDSALYLCASSSRRQGRLNTEAFFGQGTRLTVV.

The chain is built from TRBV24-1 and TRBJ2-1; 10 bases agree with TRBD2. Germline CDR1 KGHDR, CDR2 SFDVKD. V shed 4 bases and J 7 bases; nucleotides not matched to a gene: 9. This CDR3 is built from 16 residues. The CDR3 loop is CATSDSSGRSGNEQFF. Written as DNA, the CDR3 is TGTGCCACCAGTGACTCTAGCGGGAGATCTGGGAATGAGCAGTTCTTC.

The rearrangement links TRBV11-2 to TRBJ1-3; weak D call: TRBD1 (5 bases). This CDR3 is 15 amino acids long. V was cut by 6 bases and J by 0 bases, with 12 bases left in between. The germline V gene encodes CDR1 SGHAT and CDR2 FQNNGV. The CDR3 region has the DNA TGTGCCAGCAGTCCCGACAGACTCTCTGGAAACACCATATATTTT. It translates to CASSPDRLSGNTIYF.

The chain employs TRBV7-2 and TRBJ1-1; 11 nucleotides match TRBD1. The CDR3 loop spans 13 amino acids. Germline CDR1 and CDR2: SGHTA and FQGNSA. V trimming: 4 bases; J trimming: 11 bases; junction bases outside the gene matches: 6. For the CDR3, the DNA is TGTGCCAGCAGCTCCCGGGACAGGGGGTCGGCTTTCTTT. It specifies CASSSRDRGSAFF.

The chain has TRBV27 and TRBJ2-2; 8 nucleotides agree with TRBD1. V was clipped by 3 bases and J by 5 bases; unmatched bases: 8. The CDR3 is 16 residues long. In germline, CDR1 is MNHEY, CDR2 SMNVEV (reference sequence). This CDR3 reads CASSFLGQGRTGELFF. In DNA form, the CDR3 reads TGTGCCAGCAGTTTCCTAGGACAGGGAAGGACCGGGGAGCTGTTTTTT.

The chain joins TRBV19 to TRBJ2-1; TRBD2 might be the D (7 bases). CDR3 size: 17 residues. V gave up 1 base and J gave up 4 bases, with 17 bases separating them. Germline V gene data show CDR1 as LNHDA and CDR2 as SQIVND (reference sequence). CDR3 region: CASSIGGGASPYNEQFF. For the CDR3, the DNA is TGTGCCAGTAGTATAGGAGGGGGGGCTAGCCCATACAATGAGCAGTTCTTC.

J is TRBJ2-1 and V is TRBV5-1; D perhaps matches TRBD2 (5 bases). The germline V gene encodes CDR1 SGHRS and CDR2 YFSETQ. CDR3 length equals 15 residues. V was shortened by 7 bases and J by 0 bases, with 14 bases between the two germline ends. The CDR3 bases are TGCGCCAGCGCCTTAAGCGGTAGCTCCTACAATGAGCAGTTCTTC. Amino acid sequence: CASALSGSSYNEQFF.

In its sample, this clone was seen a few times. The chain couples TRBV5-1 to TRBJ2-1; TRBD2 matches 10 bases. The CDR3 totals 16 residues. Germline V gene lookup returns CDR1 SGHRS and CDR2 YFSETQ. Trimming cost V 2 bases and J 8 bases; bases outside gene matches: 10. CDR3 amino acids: CASSFSGRSFLDEQFF. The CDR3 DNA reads TGCGCCAGCAGCTTTAGCGGGAGGTCTTTCTTGGATGAGCAGTTCTTC.

CDR3 protein: CASSSGGDPQSYEQYF. In DNA, the CDR3 is TGTGCCAGTAGTAGCGGGGGTGATCCTCAGTCCTACGAGCAGTACTTC. This chain joins TRBV19 and TRBJ2-7; TRBD2 matches 7 bases. V lost 4 bases to trimming and J lost 1 base; unmatched junction nucleotides: 10. This CDR3 is built from 16 residues. CDR1 is LNHDA and CDR2 is SQIVND in the germline V gene (reference sequence).

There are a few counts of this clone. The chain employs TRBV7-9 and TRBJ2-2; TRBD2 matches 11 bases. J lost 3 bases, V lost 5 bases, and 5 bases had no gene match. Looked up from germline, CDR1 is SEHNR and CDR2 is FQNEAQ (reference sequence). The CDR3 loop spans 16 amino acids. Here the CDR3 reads CASSPGLAGHTGELFF. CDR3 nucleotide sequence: TGTGCCAGCAGCCCAGGACTAGCGGGTCACACCGGGGAGCTGTTTTTT.

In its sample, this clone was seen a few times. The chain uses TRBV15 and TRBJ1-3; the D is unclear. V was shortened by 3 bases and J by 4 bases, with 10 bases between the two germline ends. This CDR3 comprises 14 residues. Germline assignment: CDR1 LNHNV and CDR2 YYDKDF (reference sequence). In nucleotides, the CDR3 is TGTGCCACCAGCAGGAGGGTTACAGGAAACACCATATATTTT. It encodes CATSRRVTGNTIYF.

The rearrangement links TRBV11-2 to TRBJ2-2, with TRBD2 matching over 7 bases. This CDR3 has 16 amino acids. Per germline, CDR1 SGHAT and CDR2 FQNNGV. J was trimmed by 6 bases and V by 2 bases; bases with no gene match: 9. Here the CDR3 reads CASSLLGGSGAGELFF. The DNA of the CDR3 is TGTGCCAGCAGCTTATTGGGAGGGAGCGGCGCCGGGGAGCTGTTTTTT.

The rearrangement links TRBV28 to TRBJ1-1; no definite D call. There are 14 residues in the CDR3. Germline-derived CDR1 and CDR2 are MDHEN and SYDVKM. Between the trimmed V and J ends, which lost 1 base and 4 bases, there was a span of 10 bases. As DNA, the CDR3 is TGTGCCAGCAGTTTATCCTTCGATAGCACTGAAGCTTTCTTT. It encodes CASSLSFDSTEAFF. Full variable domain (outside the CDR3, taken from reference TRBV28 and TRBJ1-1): DVKVTQSSRYLVKRTGEKVFLECVQDMDHENMFWYRQDPGLGLRLIYFSYDVKMKEKGDIPEGYSVSREKKERFSLILESASTNQTSMYLCASSLSFDSTEAFFGQGTRLTVV.

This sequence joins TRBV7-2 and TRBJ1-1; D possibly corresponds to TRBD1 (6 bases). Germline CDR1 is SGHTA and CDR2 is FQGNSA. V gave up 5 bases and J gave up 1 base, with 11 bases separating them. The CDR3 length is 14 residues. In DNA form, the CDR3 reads TGTGCCAGCAGCACGTGGGGACAGAACACTGAAGCTTTCTTT. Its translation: CASSTWGQNTEAFF.

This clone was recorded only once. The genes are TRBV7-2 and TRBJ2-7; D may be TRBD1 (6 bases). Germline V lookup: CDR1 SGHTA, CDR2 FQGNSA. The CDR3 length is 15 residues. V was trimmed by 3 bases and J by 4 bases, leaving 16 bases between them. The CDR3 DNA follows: TGTGCCAGCAGCTTCCTGCCGGGACACGAGTACGAGCAGTACTTC. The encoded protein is CASSFLPGHEYEQYF.

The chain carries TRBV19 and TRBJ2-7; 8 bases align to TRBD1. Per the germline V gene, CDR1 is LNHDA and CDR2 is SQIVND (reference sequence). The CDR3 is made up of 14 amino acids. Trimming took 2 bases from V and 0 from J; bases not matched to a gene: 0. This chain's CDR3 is CASSITGGSYEQYF. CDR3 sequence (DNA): TGTGCCAGTAGTATAACAGGGGGCTCCTACGAGCAGTACTTC.

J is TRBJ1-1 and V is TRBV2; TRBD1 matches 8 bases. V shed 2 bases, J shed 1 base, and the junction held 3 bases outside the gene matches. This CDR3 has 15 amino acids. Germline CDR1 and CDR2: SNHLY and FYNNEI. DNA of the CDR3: TGTGCCAGCAGTGAACAAGGACAGGGGAACACTGAAGCTTTCTTT. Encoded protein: CASSEQGQGNTEAFF.

In DNA, the CDR3 is TGTGCCAGCAGCTTAGATCCCAACAACTACGAGCAGTACTTC. It encodes CASSLDPNNYEQYF. V is TRBV11-3 and J is TRBJ2-7; D call uncertain. In germline, CDR1 is SGHNT, CDR2 YENEEA. This CDR3 comprises 14 residues. Between the trimmed V and J ends, which lost 0 bases and 3 bases, there was a span of 9 bases.

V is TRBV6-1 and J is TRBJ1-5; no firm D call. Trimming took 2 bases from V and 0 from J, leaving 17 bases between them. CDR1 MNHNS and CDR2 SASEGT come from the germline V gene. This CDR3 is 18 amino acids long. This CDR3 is CASSELVQSYYSNQPQHF. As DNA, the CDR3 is TGTGCCAGCAGTGAATTAGTACAGAGCTATTATAGCAATCAGCCCCAGCATTTT.

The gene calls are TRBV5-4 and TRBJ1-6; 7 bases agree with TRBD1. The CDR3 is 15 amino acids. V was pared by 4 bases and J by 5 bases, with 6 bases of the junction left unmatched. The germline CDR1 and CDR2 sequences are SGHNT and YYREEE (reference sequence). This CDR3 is CASSHNRGHNSPLHF. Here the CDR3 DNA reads TGTGCCAGCAGCCACAACAGGGGCCATAATTCACCCCTCCACTTT.